A selection of T cell receptor beta chains follows, all from one sample in a study of CD4 T cells in relation to SARS-CoV-2 and coronaviruses. This table comes from immunoSEQ multiplex PCR, and its TCRdb copy is limited to in-frame clones, with some not included. This sample yields roughly 19,000 clones, of which around 72% are seen a single time; around 16% belongs to the top ten. Their cognate antigens are unknown. Sequencing was performed on CD4+ T cells from PBMCs, cultured in vitro. The receptors shown here come from a human donor in good health. Each CDR3 is given with its conserved first and last residue. A D gene is named only where the DNA matches it firmly. Expanded clones are given a class, and other clones once, few, many or no size at all.

V,length,size,D,J,DNA,CDR3
TRBV10-3,15,-,TRBD2,TRBJ2-1,TGTGCCATCAGTGAGCTCCGGACTAGCGCGGTTGAGCAGTTCTTC,CAISELRTSAVEQFF
TRBV25-1,16,-,-,TRBJ1-1,TGTGCCAGCAGTGAATTAGGGGGGGAAAAGAACACTGAAGCTTTCTTT,CASSELGGEKNTEAFF
TRBV30,15,-,TRBD1,TRBJ2-5,TGTGCCTGTGGGGGGGGGACAGGGGCTCAAGAGACCCAGTACTTC,CACGGGTGAQETQYF
TRBV3-1/TRBV3-2,15,-,TRBD2,TRBJ2-7,TGTGCCAGCAGCCCCCGGGCCAGCGGGAGGTACGAGCAGTACTTC,CASSPRASGRYEQYF
TRBV19,16,-,TRBD1,TRBJ2-6,TGTGCCAGTACAGACAGGGGGTTTACTGGGGCCAACGTCCTGACTTTC,CASTDRGFTGANVLTF
TRBV3-1/TRBV3-2,14,-,-,TRBJ2-5,TGTGCCAGCAGCCAAGAGAATTTTCAGGAGACCCAGTACTTC,CASSQENFQETQYF
TRBV6-6,13,-,-,TRBJ1-5,TGTGCCAGCAGCCGACAGATCAATCAGCCCCAGCATTTT,CASSRQINQPQHF
TRBV7-3,14,-,-,TRBJ1-2,TGTGCCAGCAGCTTAAACGCAGGGGCAGGAGGCTACACCTTC,CASSLNAGAGGYTF
TRBV12-5,16,-,-,TRBJ2-1,TGTGCTAGTGGTTTGGTGGTGGCTGCTTCCTACAATGAGCAGTTCTTC,CASGLVVAASYNEQFF
TRBV5-6,15,few,-,TRBJ1-1,TGTGCCGCAACGAAAGGGGCTACGATTAGCACTGAAGCTTTCTTT,CAATKGATISTEAFF
TRBV5-1,15,-,TRBD2,TRBJ2-1,TGCGCCAGCAGCTTGGCCTCGGGACTAGTCGGTGAGCAGTTCTTC,CASSLASGLVGEQFF
TRBV11-1,15,-,-,TRBJ2-5,TGTGCCAGCAGCTTAGTCAGCACTAGTCGGGAGACCCAGTACTTC,CASSLVSTSRETQYF
TRBV6-5,14,-,-,TRBJ2-7,TGTGCCAGCTCGGTATCGGGACAAGGTTACGAGCAGTACTTC,CASSVSGQGYEQYF
TRBV28,15,-,-,TRBJ1-5,TGTGCCAGCAGCTCCCCGGGAGGGAATCATCAGCCCCAGCATTTT,CASSSPGGNHQPQHF
TRBV7-9,14,-,-,TRBJ2-5,TGTGCCAGCAGCTTGATGTCGGACCAAGAGACCCAGTACTTC,CASSLMSDQETQYF
TRBV6-5,12,-,-,TRBJ2-5,TGTGCCAGCAGCCCCTCCAAGGAGACCCAGTACTTC,CASSPSKETQYF
TRBV18,14,-,-,TRBJ2-3,TGTGCCAGCTCACAGGGGACCCACACAGATACGCAGTATTTT,CASSQGTHTDTQYF
TRBV4-1,14,-,-,TRBJ1-5,TGCGCCAGCAGCCAAGACAGGGACTCTCAGCCCCAGCATTTT,CASSQDRDSQPQHF
TRBV14,13,-,-,TRBJ2-7,TGTGCCAGCAGCTCACGGAACACCTACGAGCAGTACTTC,CASSSRNTYEQYF
TRBV4-1,17,-,TRBD1,TRBJ1-2,TGCGCCAGCAGCCATACCCTCAACCCCGGGACAGACTATGGCTACACCTTC,CASSHTLNPGTDYGYTF
TRBV7-3,13,-,-,TRBJ1-2,TGTGCCAGCAGCCCTGACAGTTCCTATGGCTACACCTTC,CASSPDSSYGYTF
TRBV19,16,-,-,TRBJ2-3,TGTGCCAGTAGCAGAGGTGCCGCTACGTCCTTAGGCACGCAGTATTTT,CASSRGAATSLGTQYF